Given below is one T cell receptor (beta chain) in context. This clonotype was seen repeatedly, ten times or more. It lacks a known antigen. No much larger clone exists at a distance of one base, and base qualities are not known. CDR1 and CDR2, per the germline V gene (reference sequence), are SEHNR and FQNEAQ. Compared with germline, V lacks 1 base and J lacks 0 bases; bases without a gene match: 8. Spanning cysteine to phenylalanine, the CDR3 consists of 20 amino acids. The entry retains the CDR3 DNA only, 60 bases that are in frame from base 1. The data belong to a study of neurological immune-mediated disorders (dated by TCRdb to between 2017 and 2020). Study-level background: Among the 34 multiple sclerosis patients, relapsing-remitting MS was present in around 31 and secondary progressive MS was present in 3. The cohort was made up of about 65 subjects, consisting of around 15 HAM/TSP patients, about 34 multiple sclerosis patients and around 20 healthy controls. The study compared peripheral blood TCR-beta repertoires of HTLV-I-associated myelopathy (HAM/TSP) patients, multiple sclerosis patients and healthy controls using UMI-based sequencing. The approximately 110 TCR-beta libraries included longitudinal samples, technical triplicates and paired sorted CD4+ and CD8+ T-cell subsets alongside PBMC samples. The research as a whole found: Phylogenetic analysis grouped repertoires from 18 of 34 MS patients into a cluster of related CDR3 sequences, suggesting a possible repertoire-level signature. TCR clonal expansion was highest in HAM/TSP patients and lowest in MS patients, with MS patients falling below even healthy controls. Across subjects, expanded clones never shared an identical CDR3 amino acid sequence, which suggests that the TCR-beta repertoires in every group were private. No clinical or MRI features were associated with the MS cluster, and the authors said that larger cohorts are needed.

cDNA synthesis used template-switch 5'RACE with a primer carrying a 10-nucleotide random unique molecular identifier tagging each TCR transcript. Every sequencing run yielded over 190 million TCR-beta sequences covering 15-18 subjects. The RNeasy kit was used for extraction of total RNA. TCR-beta VDJ regions were amplified with primers for the TCR constant region and the 5'RACE anchor, using the KAPA Real-time Library Amplification kit. A first PCR added sample indexes and Illumina adaptors, and a second PCR then raised library yield. The roughly 650 bp TCR product was size-selected on a 2% E-gel SizeSelection system after Ampure bead purification. Before pooling, libraries had their quality checked on a Bioanalyzer, their concentration measured with Qubit, and their quantity determined with the Kapa Library Quantification kit. An Illumina HiSeq 2500 was used to sequence the libraries paired-end at 2 x 150 bp. To increase sequence diversity, about 25-31% phiX was spiked into each library pool. Regarding the original processing steps: The quality-filtered reads were processed with the UMI-based MiGEC pipeline, whose error correction step removed more than 80% of the raw TCR sequences. VDJ genes were aligned to IMGT germline references, and clonotypes were defined by unique CDR3 amino acid sequence plus V-J genes. Clonal expansion, Shannon diversity, and CDR3 relatedness (CalcPairwiseDistances, ClusterSamples) were evaluated with VDJtools, and phylogenetic trees were built with CLCbio workbench. Clones with at least 8 unique UMIs were defined as expanded, with this threshold being based on coefficient-of-variation modelling across technical triplicates. TCRdb redid the processing of the public reads, applying fastp at Q25 and MiXCR, and retained in-frame beta chains. Every distinct CDR3 protein forms one entry, paired with its most common genes and DNA. None of the V and J calls come from the authors' own analysis; TCRdb made them. Recorded for this sample are about 59,000 distinct CDR3 sequences; around 3.5% of them occurred a single time. Approximately 3.1% of the sample lies in the top ten.

Unsorted PBMC libraries were generated from 2 million PBMCs stored in RNAlater at -80 °C until RNA extraction. Multiple sclerosis patients were enrolled in a US clinical protocol under which disease progression was evaluated by magnetic resonance imaging. Peripheral blood underwent Ficoll-Hypaque density gradient centrifugation to isolate PBMCs, which were then cryopreserved in liquid nitrogen. The sequence came from a woman under 40 with multiple sclerosis. Sequenced sample: PBMCs. The chain uses TRBV7-9 and TRBJ2-1; 14 central nucleotides agree with TRBD2. The CDR3 region has the sequence CASSLGMGLAGVGSYNEQFF. DNA sequence: TGTGCCAGCAGCTTAGGAATGGGACTAGCGGGAGTCGGCTCCTACAATGAGCAGTTCTTC.